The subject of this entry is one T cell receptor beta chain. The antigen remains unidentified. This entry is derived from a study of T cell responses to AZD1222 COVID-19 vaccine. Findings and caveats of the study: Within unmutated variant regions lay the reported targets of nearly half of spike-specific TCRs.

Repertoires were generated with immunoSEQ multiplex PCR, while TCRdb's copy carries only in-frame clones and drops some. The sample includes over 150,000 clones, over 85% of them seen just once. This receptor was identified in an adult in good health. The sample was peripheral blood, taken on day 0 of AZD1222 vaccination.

The CDR3 loop reads CASSSVRRGGLAFSYEQYF. DNA for the CDR3: TGTGCCAGCAGCTCCGTCCGTCGGGGGGGACTAGCGTTCTCCTACGAGCAGTACTTC. The chain is built from TRBV11-2 and TRBJ2-7, with 10 bases identical to TRBD2. Trimming removed 4 bases from V and 0 bases from J; junction bases left unmatched: 15. CDR1 is SGHAT, CDR2 FQNNGV, per germline. The CDR3 runs to 19 residues.